This entry is about one T cell receptor beta chain. The antigen is undetermined. Profiling relied on immunoSEQ multiplex PCR, and the TCRdb table lists in-frame clones only, not all of them. The sample includes hundreds of thousands of clones, about 90% seen only once; the top ten take approximately 25%. Naive CD8 cells were CD45RO-negative, positively selected for CCR7, excluding terminally differentiated effector memory CD45RA+ cells. The data were taken from a study of shared clonotypes between healthy human individuals. Study overall: Per donor, CD8 memory used one plate, CD8 naive used two, CD4 memory used three and CD4 naive used three.

Study conclusions and caveats: Generation probability values for non-shared clonotypes were lower than those for clonotypes shared by all four donors.

V was clipped by 3 bases and J by 0 bases, with 10 bases between them. Germline values: CDR1 MNHNS, CDR2 SASEGT. This CDR3 spans 15 amino acids. This receptor was taken from a man aged 25-45 years in good health. The source material was naive CD8+ T cells sorted from blood. The chain couples TRBV6-1 to TRBJ2-3; D is perhaps TRBD1 (6 bases). CDR3 region: CASSDLDSSTDTQYF. In DNA, the CDR3 is TGTGCCAGCAGTGATTTGGACAGTAGCACAGATACGCAGTATTTT.